The sequence of this T cell receptor beta chain was determined in a study of T cells expressing NK-cell markers. Background on the study: Sequencing of TCR beta repertoires drew on sorted CD3+CD56+NKG2C+, CD3+CD56+NKG2C- and CD3+CD56-NKG2C+ T cells. Eight donors were sequenced, of whom seven were HCMV-seropositive, while the remaining one was HCMV-seronegative.

Production of TCR beta cDNA relied on 5'RACE template switching with UMIs. Each CDR3 protein gets one entry in TCRdb, which reprocessed the 5' RACE reads and gives no DNA. In all, the sample yields about 460,000 distinct CDR3 sequences. As regards this clonotype: No antigen is known for it.

Study-wide results and caveats: Dominant NKG2C+ clonotypes in roughly 6 donors made up about 1.0-7.0% of CD8+ T cells.

The germline V gene has CDR1 SNHLY and CDR2 FYNNEI. The CDR3 length is 12 residues. The genes are TRBV2 and TRBJ1-1. Sequenced input: blood T cells: a sorted CD56 or NKG2C T cell subset, CD4+ or CD8+ T cells, or bulk PBMC T cells (not recorded which). The sequence came from a woman aged 45 to 65 in good health. CDR3 sequence: CASSDETPEAFF.